The 11 T cell receptor beta chains below were found in one sample sequenced in a study of blood T cell repertoires in COVID-19. TCRdb's table, derived via immunoSEQ multiplex PCR, lists solely in-frame clones and lacks some. The sample holds nearly 350,000 clones, roughly 90% seen once. The sequenced sample consisted of peripheral blood. Receptors were obtained from a woman in her seventies with COVID-19, enrolled during active disease.

The chain employs TRBV9 and TRBJ2-1; D may be TRBD1 (6 bases). The germline V gene encodes CDR1 SGDLS and CDR2 YYNGEE. CDR3 size: 15 residues. V was trimmed by 0 bases and J by 4 bases, leaving 11 bases between them. For the CDR3, the DNA is TGTGCCAGCAGCGTAGGGATGGACAGTTACAATGAGCAGTTCTTC. It yields the protein CASSVGMDSYNEQFF.

The rearrangement joins TRBV19 to TRBJ1-5, with TRBD1 matching over 10 bases. The CDR3 loop spans 15 amino acids. Losses at the gene ends were 5 bases for V and 6 bases for J; bases not matched to a gene: 7. Germline loops: CDR1 LNHDA, CDR2 SQIVND (reference sequence). The CDR3 nucleotides are TGTGCCAGTAGTCCCCGACAGGGGGCTAGTCAGCCCCAGCATTTT. Translating gives CASSPRQGASQPQHF. The entire variable domain, with the rest obtained from reference TRBV19 and TRBJ1-5, is as follows: DGGITQSPKYLFRKEGQNVTLSCEQNLNHDAMYWYRQDPGQGLRLIYYSQIVNDFQKGDIAEGYSVSREKKESFPLTVTSAQKNPTAFYLCASSPRQGASQPQHFGDGTRLSIL.

The chain is built from TRBV4-3 and TRBJ2-2, with a tentative D call TRBD2 (6 bases). The CDR3 covers 13 residues. Germline V gene data show CDR1 as LGHNA and CDR2 as YSLEER. Between the trimmed V and J ends, which lost 3 bases and 6 bases, there was a span of 8 bases. The DNA for the CDR3 is TGCGCCAGCAGCCAGCTAGCGTCCGGGGAGCTGTTTTTT. This encodes CASSQLASGELFF.

The J gene is TRBJ1-4, the V gene TRBV15; D unresolved. V was shortened by 0 bases and J by 5 bases, with 4 bases between the two germline ends. Germline V CDR1 and CDR2: LNHNV, YYDKDF (reference sequence). The CDR3 spans 13 residues. The CDR3 sequence is CATSRDRNEKLFF. In DNA form, the CDR3 reads TGTGCCACCAGCAGAGACCGGAATGAAAAACTGTTTTTT.

This clone showed up just once. The J gene is TRBJ2-1, the V gene TRBV5-6; 7 bases map to TRBD1. This CDR3 comprises 13 residues. The ends lost 1 base at V and 10 bases at J; junction bases unmatched: 5. Germline V gives CDR1 SGHDT, CDR2 YYEEEE. The CDR3 DNA is TGTGCCAGCAGCTTGTCAGGGGGAAACGAGCAGTTCTTC. It yields the protein CASSLSGGNEQFF. Together with reference TRBV5-6 and TRBJ2-1, the CDR3 gives the full variable domain: DAGVTQSPTHLIKTRGQQVTLRCSPKSGHDTVSWYQQALGQGPQFIFQYYEEEERQRGNFPDRFSGHQFPNYSSELNVNALLLGDSALYLCASSLSGGNEQFFGPGTRLTVL.

The chain uses TRBV30 and TRBJ1-1; D is possibly TRBD1 (6 bases). V lost 4 bases, J lost 0 bases, and 12 bases lay in between. Germline V gives CDR1 GTSNPN, CDR2 SVGIG (reference sequence). There are 14 residues in the CDR3. In DNA form, the CDR3 reads TGTGCCTGGATTGTAGGGGGGGTGAACACTGAAGCTTTCTTT. Amino acids: CAWIVGGVNTEAFF.

The rearrangement joins TRBV28 to TRBJ1-2; D perhaps matches TRBD1 (5 bases). The V and J ends lost 4 bases and 9 bases respectively, with 12 bases between them. The germline V gene encodes CDR1 MDHEN and CDR2 SYDVKM. The CDR3 loop spans 12 amino acids. DNA of the CDR3: TGTGCCAGCAGTTCGGGGGATCAACGCTACACCTTC. Its protein product is CASSSGDQRYTF.

The chain uses TRBV6-5 and TRBJ1-4; weak D call: TRBD1 (6 bases). The CDR3 has 14 residues. The V and J ends lost 4 bases and 3 bases respectively, with 9 bases between them. Germline V gene sequence: CDR1 MNHEY, CDR2 SVGAGI. The CDR3 DNA reads TGTGCCAGCAGTTCAGGGGTGGCTAATGAAAAACTGTTTTTT. This encodes CASSSGVANEKLFF.

In its sample, this clone was seen once. The chain joins TRBV24-1 to TRBJ2-3, with 9 bases matching TRBD1. Germline V CDR1 and CDR2: KGHDR, SFDVKD. The CDR3 covers 16 residues. V lost 4 bases and J lost 2; bases outside the gene matches: 6. The CDR3 nucleotides are TGTGCCACCAGTGACCCGGGACAGGGCAACACAGATACGCAGTATTTT. It yields the protein CATSDPGQGNTDTQYF.

The rearrangement joins TRBV5-1 to TRBJ2-1; 11 nucleotides align to TRBD2. V shed 4 bases and J 4 bases; nucleotides not matched to a gene: 10. CDR1 and CDR2 from the germline V gene are SGHRS and YFSETQ. The CDR3 contains 17 residues. In nucleotides, the CDR3 is TGCGCCAGCAGCCCGTTGACTAGCGGGGCCCCGTACAATGAGCAGTTCTTC. Its translation: CASSPLTSGAPYNEQFF.

CDR3 coding DNA: TGTGCCAGCACCCTCGACAGGGAAGGCTACACCTTC. Translating it yields CASTLDREGYTF. V gene TRBV2 combines with J gene TRBJ1-2; 7 nucleotides agree with TRBD1. Germline values: CDR1 SNHLY, CDR2 FYNNEI. The CDR3 spans 12 residues. The ends lost 7 bases at V and 8 bases at J; junction bases unmatched: 7. The variable domain in full, with the rest retrieved from reference TRBV2 and TRBJ1-2, is EPEVTQTPSHQVTQMGQEVILRCVPISNHLYFYWYRQILGQKVEFLVSFYNNEISEKSEIFDDQFSVERPDGSNFTLKIRSTKLEDSAMYFCASTLDREGYTFGSGTRLTVV.